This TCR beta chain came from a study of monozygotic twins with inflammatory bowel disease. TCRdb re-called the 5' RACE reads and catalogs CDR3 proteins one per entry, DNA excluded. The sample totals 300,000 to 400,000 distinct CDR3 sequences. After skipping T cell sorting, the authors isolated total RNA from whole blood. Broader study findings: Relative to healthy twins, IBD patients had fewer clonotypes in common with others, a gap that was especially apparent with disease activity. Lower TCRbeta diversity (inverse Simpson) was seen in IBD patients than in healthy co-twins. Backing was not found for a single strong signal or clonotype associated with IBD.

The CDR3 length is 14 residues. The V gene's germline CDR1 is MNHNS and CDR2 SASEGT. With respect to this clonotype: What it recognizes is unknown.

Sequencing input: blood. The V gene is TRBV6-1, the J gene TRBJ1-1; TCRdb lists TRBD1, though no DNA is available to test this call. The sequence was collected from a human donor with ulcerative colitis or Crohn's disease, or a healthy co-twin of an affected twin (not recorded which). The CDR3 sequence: CASSLTVLRTEAFF.